Only a few counts were recorded for the clone carrying this TCR beta chain. Its antigen is not identified. This sample was taken from a study of blood T cells in healthy people across ages. The study, taken as a whole, reports: Calculation of diversity from one million T cells yielded estimates considered to be underestimates.

Staff drew 9 to 10 milliliters of peripheral blood from each donor. In germline, CDR1 is SQVTM, CDR2 ANQGSEA. The CDR3 contains 12 residues. V trimming: 3 bases; J trimming: 14 bases; junction bases outside the gene matches: 8. The use of a sample-barcoded 5' primer and a J-beta primer mix characterized a second PCR of roughly 6 to 12 cycles. A minimum of 2.5 million CDR3-containing paired-end reads was obtained for each sample. From the 5' RACE reads, TCRdb called clonotypes with MiXCR, one entry per CDR3 protein. The sample consists of approximately 2,000,000 distinct CDR3 sequences, 39% of them appearing once.

The chain has TRBV29-1 and TRBJ2-3; 10 positions agree with TRBD1. The receptor comes from a human donor in good health. The sample taken for sequencing was blood. Written as DNA, the CDR3 is TGCAGCGTTGATCGAGGGACAGGGGAGGTGTATTTT. Translation: CSVDRGTGEVYF.